These 20 T cell receptor beta chains originate from one sample sequenced in a study of cytotoxic CD8 clonotypes in ibrutinib-treated CLL. Libraries were prepared by immunoSEQ multiplex PCR; TCRdb keeps only in-frame clonotypes and omits some of them. The repertoire has a few hundred thousand clones, about 64% of them found once; the top ten carry approximately 6%. Specimen: PBMCs, collected after 36 months of ibrutinib treatment. The source of these receptors is a human donor with chronic lymphocytic leukemia.

This chain links TRBV27 with TRBJ1-2; D may be TRBD1 (5 bases). The V gene's germline CDR1 is MNHEY and CDR2 SMNVEV (reference sequence). CDR3 length equals 15 residues. Trimming took off 4 bases at V and 3 bases at J, with 15 bases between the two ends. As DNA, the CDR3 is TGTGCCAGCAGTTCCAGACAGACGCGGGACTATGGCTACACCTTC. As protein: CASSSRQTRDYGYTF.

Only a few counts were recorded for this clone. This chain uses TRBV4-1 with TRBJ2-5; 12 bases are a match to TRBD2. The germline V gene encodes CDR1 MGHRA and CDR2 YSYEKL. The CDR3 has 15 residues. J lost 5 bases, V lost 4 bases, and 5 bases had no gene match. The CDR3 DNA follows: TGCGCCAGCAGCCCGACTAGCGGGGGTTTCGAGACCCAGTACTTC. This sequence encodes CASSPTSGGFETQYF.

In its sample, this clone was seen a few times. This chain uses TRBV14 with TRBJ2-7, with D maybe TRBD1 (5 bases). Germline V gene sequence: CDR1 SGHDN, CDR2 FVKESK. V lost 2 bases to trimming and J lost 0 bases, with 8 bases between them. This CDR3 spans 14 amino acids. The CDR3 DNA sequence: TGTGCCAGCAGCCAAAACAGGCGCTCCTACGAGCAGTACTTC. It is translated as CASSQNRRSYEQYF.

This clone turned up a few times. This chain joins TRBV25-1 and TRBJ2-3; 9 bases are a match to TRBD1. Germline assignment: CDR1 MGHDK and CDR2 SYGVNS. V shed 6 bases and J 5 bases; nucleotides not matched to a gene: 6. This CDR3 region has 14 residues. CDR3 amino acids: CASSWTGVIDTQYF. CDR3 in DNA: TGTGCCAGCAGCTGGACAGGGGTTATAGATACGCAGTATTTT.

The chain combines TRBV18 with TRBJ2-5; tentatively, D is TRBD2 (6 bases). This CDR3 is built from 11 residues. CDR1 KGHSH and CDR2 LQKENI come from the germline V gene. V was trimmed by 6 bases and J by 4 bases, leaving 6 bases between them. The CDR3: CASSGGETQYF. The CDR3 region has the DNA TGTGCCAGCTCGGGAGGAGAGACCCAGTACTTC.

The gene calls are TRBV9 and TRBJ2-7; D is perhaps TRBD2 (7 bases). Germline lookup yields CDR1 SGDLS and CDR2 YYNGEE. This CDR3 has 16 amino acids. The ends were cut back, 6 bases at V and 6 bases at J, with 25 bases in the middle. The CDR3 here is CASTPGRGGTWREQYF. The CDR3 bases are TGTGCCAGCACCCCTGGGAGGGGGGGCACTTGGCGCGAGCAGTACTTC.

The V call is TRBV19, the J call TRBJ1-5; possible D gene TRBD1, 5 bases. Germline V CDR1 and CDR2: LNHDA, SQIVND (reference sequence). The CDR3 loop spans 14 amino acids. Trimming stripped 0 bases from V and 6 bases from J, with 9 bases between. For the CDR3, the DNA is TGTGCCAGTAGTATAGATCGACAGCTTCAGCCCCAGCATTTT. As protein: CASSIDRQLQPQHF.

As for this clone: Other DNA sequences in this sample translate to the same CDR3. The chain recombines TRBV5-1 with TRBJ1-4; D not certain. Germline assignment: CDR1 SGHRS and CDR2 YFSETQ. This CDR3 is 14 amino acids long. V was pared by 0 bases and J by 4 bases, with 7 bases between. This CDR3 reads CASSLGGLNEKLFF. In DNA form, the CDR3 reads TGCGCCAGCAGCTTGGGAGGGCTTAATGAAAAACTGTTTTTT.

This chain links TRBV6-1 with TRBJ1-2; 9 nucleotides agree with TRBD1. Germline-derived CDR1 and CDR2 are MNHNS and SASEGT. V trimming: 4 bases; J trimming: 0 bases; junction bases outside the gene matches: 9. This CDR3 has 17 residues. In DNA form, the CDR3 reads TGTGCCAGCAGTGGCCCTTTCGACAGGGGGACTAACTATGGCTACACCTTC. Translating gives CASSGPFDRGTNYGYTF.

The CDR3 region is CASSLVGPQETQYF. The CDR3 nucleotides are TGTGCCAGCAGCTTAGTAGGTCCCCAAGAGACCCAGTACTTC. V is TRBV11-2 and J is TRBJ2-5; no clear D gene. Germline assignment: CDR1 SGHAT and CDR2 FQNNGV. This CDR3 comprises 14 residues. Trimming cost V 1 base and J 1 base, with 7 bases left between them. The full variable domain, rest sourced from reference TRBV11-2 and TRBJ2-5, is EAGVAQSPRYKIIEKRQSVAFWCNPISGHATLYWYQQILGQGPKLLIQFQNNGVVDDSQLPKDRFSAERLKGVDSTLKIQPAKLEDSAVYLCASSLVGPQETQYFGPGTRLLVL.

This chain uses TRBV4-1 with TRBJ2-3; 8 nucleotides agree with TRBD1. V gave up 1 base and J gave up 6 bases; unmatched junction bases: 6. This CDR3 comprises 15 residues. Germline V CDR1 and CDR2: MGHRA, YSYEKL. The CDR3 DNA sequence: TGCGCCAGCAGCCAAGCGCAGGGGGCGCGGGATACGCAGTATTTT. Residues: CASSQAQGARDTQYF.

The genes are TRBV11-2 and TRBJ2-7, with D unclear. Germline assignment: CDR1 SGHAT and CDR2 FQNNGV. This CDR3 spans 12 amino acids. The V and J ends lost 4 bases and 5 bases respectively, with 9 bases between them. The DNA for the CDR3 is TGTGCCAGCAGCTACAGTGGCGACGAGCAGTACTTC. It translates to CASSYSGDEQYF.

The rearrangement joins TRBV5-5 to TRBJ2-3; no definite D call. This CDR3 is built from 14 residues. The V end lost 1 base, the J end lost 4 bases, and 10 bases lay between the germline ends. CDR1 and CDR2 from the germline V gene are SGHKS and YYEKEE (reference sequence). The CDR3 here is CASSLPGPSDTQYF. The CDR3 bases are TGTGCCAGCAGCTTGCCCGGACCATCAGATACGCAGTATTTT.

This clone was detected a few times. V is TRBV4-2 and J is TRBJ2-2; D remains unclear. Trimming shortened V by 0 bases and J by 1 base, and 12 bases separated the two germline ends. The CDR3 consists of 17 residues. Germline V gene lookup returns CDR1 LGHNA and CDR2 YNFKEQ. As DNA, the CDR3 is TGTGCCAGCAGCCAAGATCACGGTAGCCGGAACACCGGGGAGCTGTTTTTT. Translating gives CASSQDHGSRNTGELFF.

The chain carries TRBV9 and TRBJ1-2; weak D call: TRBD1 (5 bases). Trimming took 3 bases from V and 6 from J, leaving 24 bases between them. The germline gives CDR1 SGDLS, CDR2 YYNGEE. The length of the CDR3 is 17 residues. The CDR3: CASSADPPGPWADGYTF. The CDR3 coding sequence is TGTGCCAGCAGCGCCGATCCGCCGGGGCCCTGGGCCGATGGCTACACCTTC.

The J gene is TRBJ2-7, the V gene TRBV28; TRBD2 aligns across 7 bases. The CDR3 is 11 residues long. V shed 3 bases, J shed 10 bases, and the junction held 3 bases outside the gene matches. The germline CDR1 and CDR2 sequences are MDHEN and SYDVKM. CDR3 residues: CASSLGGSQYF. The CDR3 DNA follows: TGTGCCAGCAGTTTGGGGGGGAGTCAGTACTTC.

The chain joins TRBV11-3 to TRBJ2-3, with 9 bases identical to TRBD2. V was pared by 5 bases and J by 3 bases, with 9 bases of the junction left unmatched. The CDR3 spans 16 residues. CDR1 is SGHNT and CDR2 is YENEEA in the germline V gene. The DNA of the CDR3 is TGTGCCAGCAGCAGGGCGGGAGGGAGAGGAACAGATACGCAGTATTTT. As protein: CASSRAGGRGTDTQYF.

The V call is TRBV7-9, the J call TRBJ2-7; the match to TRBD2 covers 11 bases. V shed 3 bases and J 7 bases; nucleotides not matched to a gene: 8. The V gene's germline CDR1 is SEHNR and CDR2 FQNEAQ (reference sequence). This CDR3 comprises 15 residues. CDR3 coding DNA: TGTGCCAGCAGCTTCGTAGCGGGAGGGCTGGGGGAGCAGTACTTC. It encodes CASSFVAGGLGEQYF.

This clone was recorded a few times. The rearrangement uses TRBV10-3 and TRBJ1-2, with D tentatively TRBD1 (5 bases). The CDR3 length is 14 residues. The germline CDR1 and CDR2 sequences are ENHRY and SYGVKD. Trimming pared 0 bases from V and 7 bases from J, leaving 12 bases between. In nucleotides, the CDR3 is TGTGCCATCAGTGAGTCGGACACGGCGGGTGGCTACACCTTC. Protein product: CAISESDTAGGYTF.

The V gene is TRBV27, the J gene TRBJ2-1, with 8 bases matching TRBD1. J gave up 9 bases and V 5 bases, and 9 bases lay outside the gene matches. Germline assignment: CDR1 MNHEY and CDR2 SMNVEV (reference sequence). The CDR3 extends over 14 amino acids. Here the CDR3 reads CASSPRTGWSEQFF. CDR3 in DNA: TGTGCCAGCAGTCCCCGGACAGGGTGGAGTGAGCAGTTCTTC.